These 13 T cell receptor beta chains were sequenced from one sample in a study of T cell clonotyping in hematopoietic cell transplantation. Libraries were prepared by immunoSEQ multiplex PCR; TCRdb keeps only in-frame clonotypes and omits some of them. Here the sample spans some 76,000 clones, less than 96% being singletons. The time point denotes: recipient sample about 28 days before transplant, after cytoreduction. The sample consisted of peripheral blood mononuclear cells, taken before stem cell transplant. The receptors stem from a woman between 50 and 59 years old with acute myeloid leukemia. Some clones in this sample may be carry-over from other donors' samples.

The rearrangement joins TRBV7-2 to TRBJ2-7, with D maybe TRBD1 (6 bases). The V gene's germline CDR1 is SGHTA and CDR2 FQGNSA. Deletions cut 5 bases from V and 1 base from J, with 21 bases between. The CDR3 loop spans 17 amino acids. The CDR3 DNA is TGTGCCAGCAGCCCCCCCCCGGTGGGGGCCGTATCCTACGAGCAGTACTTC. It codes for CASSPPPVGAVSYEQYF.

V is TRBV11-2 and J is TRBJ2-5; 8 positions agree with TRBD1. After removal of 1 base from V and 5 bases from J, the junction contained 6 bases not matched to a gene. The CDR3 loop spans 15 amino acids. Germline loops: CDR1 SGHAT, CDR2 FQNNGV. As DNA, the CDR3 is TGTGCCAGCAGCTTAGTGTGGACAGGGCGGGAGACCCAGTACTTC. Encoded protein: CASSLVWTGRETQYF. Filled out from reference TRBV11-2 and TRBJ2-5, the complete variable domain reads EAGVAQSPRYKIIEKRQSVAFWCNPISGHATLYWYQQILGQGPKLLIQFQNNGVVDDSQLPKDRFSAERLKGVDSTLKIQPAKLEDSAVYLCASSLVWTGRETQYFGPGTRLLVL.

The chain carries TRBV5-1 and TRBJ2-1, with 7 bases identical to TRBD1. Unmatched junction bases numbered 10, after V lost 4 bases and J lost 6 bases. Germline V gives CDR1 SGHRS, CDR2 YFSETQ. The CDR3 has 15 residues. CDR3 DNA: TGCGCCAGCAGCGCACAGGGGATTGGGGTCAATGAGCAGTTCTTC. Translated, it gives CASSAQGIGVNEQFF. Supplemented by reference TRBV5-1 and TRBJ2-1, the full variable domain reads KAGVTQTPRYLIKTRGQQVTLSCSPISGHRSVSWYQQTPGQGLQFLFEYFSETQRNKGNFPGRFSGRQFSNSRSEMNVSTLELGDSALYLCASSAQGIGVNEQFFGPGTRLTVL.

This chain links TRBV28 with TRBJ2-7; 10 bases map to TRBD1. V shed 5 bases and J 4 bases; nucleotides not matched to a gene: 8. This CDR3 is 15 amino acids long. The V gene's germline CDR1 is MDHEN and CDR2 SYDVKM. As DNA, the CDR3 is TGTGCCAGCAGTCCCGGGGACAGGGGAGAGTACGAGCAGTACTTC. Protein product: CASSPGDRGEYEQYF.

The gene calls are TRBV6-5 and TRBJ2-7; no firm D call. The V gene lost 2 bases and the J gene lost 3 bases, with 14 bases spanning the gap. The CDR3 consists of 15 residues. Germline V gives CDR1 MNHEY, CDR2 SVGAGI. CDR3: CASSYPSSGGYEQYF. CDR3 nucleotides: TGTGCCAGCAGTTACCCAAGTTCAGGCGGCTACGAGCAGTACTTC.

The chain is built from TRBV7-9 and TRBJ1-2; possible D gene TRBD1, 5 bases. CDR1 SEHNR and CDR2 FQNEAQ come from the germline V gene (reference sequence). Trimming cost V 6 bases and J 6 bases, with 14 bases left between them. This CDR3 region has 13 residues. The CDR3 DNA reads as TGTGCCAGCAGTTTCGTGGGGGGTAATGGCTACACCTTC. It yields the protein CASSFVGGNGYTF.

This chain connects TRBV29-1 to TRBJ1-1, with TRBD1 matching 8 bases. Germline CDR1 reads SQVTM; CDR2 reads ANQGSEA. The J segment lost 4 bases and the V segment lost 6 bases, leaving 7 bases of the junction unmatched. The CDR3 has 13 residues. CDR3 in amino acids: CSVSATGGTEAFF. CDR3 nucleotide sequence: TGCAGCGTCTCCGCCACAGGGGGCACTGAAGCTTTCTTT.

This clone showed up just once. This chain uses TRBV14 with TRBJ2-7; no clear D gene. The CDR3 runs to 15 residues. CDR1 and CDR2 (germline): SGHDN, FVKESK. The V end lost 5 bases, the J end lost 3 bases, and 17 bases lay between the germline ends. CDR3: CASSATDRSLYEQYF. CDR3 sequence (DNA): TGTGCCAGCAGCGCGACTGACCGAAGTCTCTACGAGCAGTACTTC.

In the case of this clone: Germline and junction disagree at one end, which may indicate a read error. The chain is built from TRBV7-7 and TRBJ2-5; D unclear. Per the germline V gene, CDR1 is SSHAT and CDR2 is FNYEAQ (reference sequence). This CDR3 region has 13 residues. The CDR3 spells CASSREGQETQYF. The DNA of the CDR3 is TGTGCTAGCAGCAGAGAAGGCCAAGAGACCCAGTACTTC.

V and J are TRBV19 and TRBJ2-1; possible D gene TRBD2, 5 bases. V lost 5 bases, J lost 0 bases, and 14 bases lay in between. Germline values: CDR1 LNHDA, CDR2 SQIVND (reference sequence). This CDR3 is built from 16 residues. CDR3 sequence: CASSPGVMPSYNEQFF. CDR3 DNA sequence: TGTGCCAGTAGTCCCGGGGTAATGCCCTCCTACAATGAGCAGTTCTTC.

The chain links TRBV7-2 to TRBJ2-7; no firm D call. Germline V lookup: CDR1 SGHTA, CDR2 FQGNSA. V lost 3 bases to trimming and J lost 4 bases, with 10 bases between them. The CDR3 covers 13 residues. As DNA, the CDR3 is TGTGCCAGCAGCTTGCTAGGAGATTACGAGCAGTACTTC. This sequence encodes CASSLLGDYEQYF.

As DNA, the CDR3 is TGTGCCAGCAGGCGGGACAGGCTCTTGGAGAAACTGTTTTTT. Protein product: CASRRDRLLEKLFF. V usage is TRBV6-6 and J usage is TRBJ1-4; 8 nucleotides line up with TRBD1. The CDR3 is 14 amino acids. J lost 11 bases, V lost 6 bases, and 11 bases had no gene match. Germline V gene data show CDR1 as MNHNY and CDR2 as SVGAGI (reference sequence).

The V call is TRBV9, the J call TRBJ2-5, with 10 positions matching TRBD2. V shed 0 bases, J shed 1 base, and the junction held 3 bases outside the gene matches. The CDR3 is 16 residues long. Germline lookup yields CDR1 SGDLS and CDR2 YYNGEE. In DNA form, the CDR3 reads TGTGCCAGCAGCGTAGTAGCTAGCGGGGGCCAAGAGACCCAGTACTTC. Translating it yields CASSVVASGGQETQYF.